The 28 T cell receptor beta chains given below trace back to one sample, sequenced in a study of regulatory T cells in long-lasting Graves disease. Building the TCR beta libraries relied on iRepertoire HTBI primers, and CDR3 regions underwent Arm-PCR. One entry per CDR3 protein results from TCRdb running MiXCR on the multiplex PCR reads. Here the sample spans 350,000 to 550,000 distinct CDR3 sequences, about 15% being singletons. Time point specified: newly diagnosed GD, antithyroid drugs for less than 3 months. The authors made the TCR library using RNA they extracted from PBMCs. These data were also reused for a study on T cells in Graves' hyperthyroidism and ophthalmopathy.

The sample in question was peripheral blood mononuclear cells (PBMCs), obtained at new diagnosis, from a patient treated with antithyroid drugs. The source is a woman in her 30s with Graves disease.

This clonotype was recorded a few times. The rearrangement uses TRBV19 and TRBJ1-1; D gene ambiguous. Trimming cost V 3 bases and J 1 base, with 6 bases left between them. Germline assignment: CDR1 LNHDA and CDR2 SQIVND (reference sequence). There are 13 residues in the CDR3. The CDR3 here is CASSMSRNTEAFF. The CDR3 DNA reads TGTGCCAGTAGTATGTCCCGGAACACTGAAGCTTTCTTT.

The chain links TRBV9 to TRBJ2-5; the match to TRBD2 covers 10 bases. The V gene end was trimmed by 3 bases and the J gene end by 4 bases; junction bases not matched to a gene: 6. CDR3 size: 15 residues. Germline V gives CDR1 SGDLS, CDR2 YYNGEE. The CDR3 spells CASSASGRTGETQYF. CDR3 DNA sequence: TGTGCCAGCAGCGCTAGCGGGAGAACGGGAGAGACCCAGTACTTC.

The sample holds a few counts of this clonotype. V usage is TRBV24-1 and J usage is TRBJ1-2; D not certain. CDR1 is KGHDR and CDR2 is SFDVKD in the germline V gene. Trimming left V 2 bases short and J 6 bases short, with 9 bases between. The CDR3 totals 13 residues. CDR3 residues: CATSDYKADGYTF. The CDR3 coding sequence is TGTGCCACCAGTGATTACAAGGCGGATGGCTACACCTTC.

This clonotype has a count of ten or more. The chain uses TRBV3-1 and TRBJ2-7; no definite D call. V lost 0 bases to trimming and J lost 3 bases, with 6 bases between them. The CDR3 extends over 13 amino acids. The germline gives CDR1 LGHDT, CDR2 YNNKEL (reference sequence). Written as DNA, the CDR3 is TGTGCCAGCAGCCAAGAGTGGCGCTACGAGCAGTACTTC. It is translated as CASSQEWRYEQYF.

This clonotype came up many times. The CDR3 here is CAISEAGYEQYF. The CDR3, as DNA: TGTGCCATCAGTGAAGCGGGCTACGAGCAGTACTTC. This chain connects TRBV10-3 to TRBJ2-7, with D perhaps TRBD2 (6 bases). This CDR3 spans 12 amino acids. Trimming cost V 3 bases and J 3 bases, with 6 bases left between them. In germline, CDR1 is ENHRY, CDR2 SYGVKD.

At least ten counts were recorded for this clonotype. V gene TRBV5-1 combines with J gene TRBJ2-1, with D possibly TRBD1 on 6 matching bases. Germline V CDR1 and CDR2: SGHRS, YFSETQ. Trimming pared 4 bases from V and 5 bases from J, leaving 13 bases between. The CDR3 length is 14 residues. In nucleotides, the CDR3 is TGCGCCAGCAGCAATACTCGACAGGACAATGAGCAGTTCTTC. Translation: CASSNTRQDNEQFF. Complete variable domain (other parts from reference TRBV5-1 and TRBJ2-1): KAGVTQTPRYLIKTRGQQVTLSCSPISGHRSVSWYQQTPGQGLQFLFEYFSETQRNKGNFPGRFSGRQFSNSRSEMNVSTLELGDSALYLCASSNTRQDNEQFFGPGTRLTVL.

A few counts support this clonotype. This chain connects TRBV9 to TRBJ1-5; maybe TRBD1 (5 bases). V gave up 3 bases and J gave up 6 bases, with 10 bases separating them. Looked up from germline, CDR1 is SGDLS and CDR2 is YYNGEE. This CDR3 is 13 amino acids long. In DNA, the CDR3 is TGTGCCAGCAGCGCCGGGGGTGGTCAGCCCCAGCATTTT. This gives the protein CASSAGGGQPQHF.

V is TRBV7-3 and J is TRBJ2-1; D might be TRBD2 (5 bases). The V gene's germline CDR1 is SGHTA and CDR2 FQGTGA. The CDR3 is made up of 13 amino acids. Deletions cut 1 base from V and 7 bases from J, with 8 bases between. The CDR3 reads CASSLSSENEQFF. CDR3 sequence (DNA): TGTGCCAGCAGCTTAAGTAGCGAGAATGAGCAGTTCTTC.

In regard to this clonotype: A much larger clonotype is one base distant, so this may be a read error. The chain carries TRBV27 and TRBJ2-1; D is possibly TRBD2 (6 bases). Per the germline V gene, CDR1 is MNHEY and CDR2 is SMNVEV (reference sequence). V was cut by 1 base and J by 8 bases, with 12 bases left in between. This CDR3 spans 14 amino acids. CDR3 protein: CASSLLGGAYEQFF. CDR3 nucleotide sequence: TGTGCCAGCAGTTTATTGGGCGGGGCCTATGAGCAGTTCTTC.

The table lists this clonotype with many counts. The chain has TRBV11-3 and TRBJ1-5; 8 positions match TRBD1. The germline gives CDR1 SGHNT, CDR2 YENEEA. V trimming: 5 bases; J trimming: 8 bases; junction bases outside the gene matches: 11. The CDR3 runs 15 residues. The DNA for the CDR3 is TGTGCCAGCAGCCCGGGACAGGACGTAGGAGAGCCCCAGCATTTT. Encoded protein: CASSPGQDVGEPQHF.

This clonotype was seen ten or more times. J is TRBJ1-5 and V is TRBV30; no reliable D call. The CDR3 is made up of 12 amino acids. Trimming pared 2 bases from V and 10 bases from J, leaving 12 bases between. Germline loops: CDR1 GTSNPN, CDR2 SVGIG (reference sequence). The CDR3 sequence is CAWSPPQTPQHF. Here the CDR3 DNA reads TGTGCCTGGAGTCCTCCCCAGACTCCCCAGCATTTT. The entire variable domain, with the rest obtained from reference TRBV30 and TRBJ1-5, is as follows: SQTIHQWPATLVQPVGSPLSLECTVEGTSNPNLYWYRQAAGRGLQLLFYSVGIGQISSEVPQNLSASRPQDRQFILSSKKLLLSDSGFYLCAWSPPQTPQHFGDGTRLSIL.

The chain joins TRBV7-3 to TRBJ2-3, with 8 bases lining up with TRBD1. The CDR3 loop spans 14 amino acids. The junction had 4 bases not matched to a gene; V was cut back by 3 bases and J by 5 bases. The germline V gene encodes CDR1 SGHTA and CDR2 FQGTGA. The CDR3 sequence: CASSFTGGGDTQYF. In nucleotides, the CDR3 is TGTGCCAGCAGCTTCACAGGGGGAGGAGATACGCAGTATTTT.

This clonotype was seen a handful of times. A read error is possible here, since a much larger clone lies one base away. V and J are TRBV2 and TRBJ2-1; 7 bases map to TRBD2. Per the germline V gene, CDR1 is SNHLY and CDR2 is FYNNEI. This CDR3 comprises 16 residues. The chain's CDR3 is CASSEPGLSSYSEQFF. The CDR3 DNA reads as TGTGCCAGCAGTGAACCGGGACTAAGCTCCTACAGTGAGCAGTTCTTC.

This clonotype was seen only a few times. The chain links TRBV5-1 to TRBJ2-7; D may be TRBD1 (6 bases). V was cut by 4 bases and J by 4 bases, with 15 bases left in between. The length of the CDR3 is 14 residues. Germline V CDR1 and CDR2: SGHRS, YFSETQ. CDR3 sequence reads: CASSLAEQGYEQYF. CDR3 coding DNA: TGCGCCAGCAGCCTGGCCGAACAGGGTTACGAGCAGTACTTC. The full variable domain, completed using reference TRBV5-1 and TRBJ2-7, is KAGVTQTPRYLIKTRGQQVTLSCSPISGHRSVSWYQQTPGQGLQFLFEYFSETQRNKGNFPGRFSGRQFSNSRSEMNVSTLELGDSALYLCASSLAEQGYEQYFGPGTRLTVT.

A word on this clonotype: At one of its ends the junction is not consistent with the germline gene, which may arise from a read error. The J gene is TRBJ2-1, the V gene TRBV19; TRBD2 might be the D (6 bases). Germline V gene data show CDR1 as LNHDA and CDR2 as SQIVND (reference sequence). The CDR3 sequence is 15 residues long. This CDR3 is CASSIGLPTDNGQFF. The DNA of the CDR3 is TGTGCCAGTAGTATTGGACTACCGACAGACAATGGGCAGTTCTTC.

This clonotype came up many times. Germline is not matched at one junction end, which may reflect a read error. The chain has TRBV7-2 and TRBJ2-1; 10 positions match TRBD2. This CDR3 is 16 amino acids long. The germline CDR1 and CDR2 sequences are SGHTA and FQGNSA. The DNA for the CDR3 is TGTGCCAGCAGCCTAGCGGGAGCAGTCTCCTACAATGAGCAGTTCTTC. It encodes CASSLAGAVSYNEQFF.

This clonotype was counted ten times or more. The chain has TRBV7-8 and TRBJ2-5; a weak D match, TRBD1 (6 bases). V was trimmed by 5 bases and J by 5 bases, leaving 18 bases between them. The CDR3 runs 15 residues. Germline V gene data show CDR1 as SGHVS and CDR2 as FQNEAQ. The CDR3 bases are TGTGCCAGCAGCCTCAGGGGAGTACGGTGGGAGACCCAGTACTTC. Translated, it gives CASSLRGVRWETQYF.

This clonotype was picked up many times. The CDR3: CASGVTKNIQYF. CDR3 bases: TGTGCCAGCGGGGTGACCAAAAACATTCAGTACTTC. The rearrangement joins TRBV27 to TRBJ2-4, with unresolved D. This CDR3 has 12 amino acids. The germline gives CDR1 MNHEY, CDR2 SMNVEV (reference sequence). V was cut by 8 bases and J by 2 bases, with 7 bases left in between.

This clonotype was counted ten times or more. The rearrangement links TRBV30 to TRBJ1-1; D remains ambiguous. Looked up from germline, CDR1 is GTSNPN and CDR2 is SVGIG (reference sequence). The V and J ends lost 4 bases and 9 bases respectively, with 15 bases between them. This CDR3 is 12 amino acids long. For the CDR3, the DNA is TGTGCCTGGACCCCGACGGGAACAAAAGCTTTCTTT. Translated, it gives CAWTPTGTKAFF.

In this sample, this clonotype turned up many times. The rearrangement links TRBV7-8 to TRBJ2-5; 9 bases are a match to TRBD1. CDR1 and CDR2 (germline): SGHVS, FQNEAQ. V dropped 7 bases and J dropped 5; count of bases not matched to a gene: 8. The CDR3 contains 14 residues. CDR3 nucleotides: TGTGCCAGCACCCTCCCCGGGACAGGGGAGACCCAGTACTTC. Its protein is CASTLPGTGETQYF.

This clonotype was counted many times. The rearrangement uses TRBV20-1 and TRBJ2-1; 8 nucleotides align to TRBD2. Trimming at V came to 2 bases and at J to 6 bases, leaving 9 bases not matched to a gene. Germline V gives CDR1 DFQATT, CDR2 SNEGSKA (reference sequence). This CDR3 spans 15 amino acids. CDR3 sequence reads: CSARPWSGSINEQFF. CDR3 nucleotides: TGCAGTGCTAGACCCTGGAGCGGGAGCATCAATGAGCAGTTCTTC.

This chain connects TRBV6-1 to TRBJ2-5; 10 positions agree with TRBD1. V was clipped by 2 bases and J by 5 bases; unmatched bases: 5. This CDR3 region has 15 residues. CDR1 is MNHNS, CDR2 SASEGT, per germline. CDR3 in amino acids: CASSELGTGVETQYF. Written as DNA, the CDR3 is TGTGCCAGCAGTGAACTAGGGACAGGGGTTGAGACCCAGTACTTC.

The chain uses TRBV15 and TRBJ2-3; 12 bases align to TRBD2. Germline trimming cut 5 bases from V and 4 bases from J; bases unmatched to any gene: 10. Per the germline V gene, CDR1 is LNHNV and CDR2 is YYDKDF (reference sequence). The CDR3 has 17 residues. The DNA for the CDR3 is TGTGCCACCAGCCCAGGACTAGCGGGACTTTCGGCAGATACGCAGTATTTT. Protein product: CATSPGLAGLSADTQYF.

The CDR3 spells CAWSTPYYNEQFF. As DNA, the CDR3 is TGTGCCTGGAGTACTCCTTACTACAATGAGCAGTTCTTC. The chain has TRBV30 and TRBJ2-1; D is unresolved. The CDR3 loop spans 13 amino acids. Germline values: CDR1 GTSNPN, CDR2 SVGIG (reference sequence). V was shortened by 2 bases and J by 3 bases, with 8 bases between the two germline ends.

This clonotype was found a few times. The rearrangement joins TRBV4-1 to TRBJ1-4, with D possibly being TRBD1 (5 bases). CDR3 size: 16 residues. Trimming took off 1 base at V and 7 bases at J, with 16 bases between the two ends. Germline V gene data show CDR1 as MGHRA and CDR2 as YSYEKL. In DNA, the CDR3 is TGCGCCAGCAGCCAAGGCCAGGGTTTGGGTAGTGAAAAACTGTTTTTT. It yields the protein CASSQGQGLGSEKLFF.

This clonotype was picked up many times. The chain links TRBV18 to TRBJ1-1; 9 bases line up with TRBD1. The CDR3 is 15 amino acids. V was pared by 0 bases and J by 4 bases, with 3 bases of the junction left unmatched. CDR1 and CDR2 from the germline V gene are KGHSH and LQKENI. The CDR3 protein is CASSPPRDRVTEAFF. In DNA form, the CDR3 reads TGTGCCAGCTCACCACCGAGGGACAGGGTCACTGAAGCTTTCTTT.

This clonotype has a handful of counts. The chain has TRBV9 and TRBJ1-1, with D maybe TRBD1 (5 bases). This CDR3 has 12 residues. Trimming pared 5 bases from V and 5 bases from J, leaving 10 bases between. The germline V gene has CDR1 SGDLS and CDR2 YYNGEE. The chain's CDR3 is CASRGDGTEAFF. The CDR3 DNA follows: TGTGCCAGCAGAGGGGACGGTACTGAAGCTTTCTTT.

This clonotype was found many times. This chain uses TRBV20-1 with TRBJ2-7; 12 bases agree with TRBD2. V lost 1 base, J lost 2 bases, and 6 bases stayed unmatched. This CDR3 has 16 residues. Germline assignment: CDR1 DFQATT and CDR2 SNEGSKA (reference sequence). CDR3 sequence reads: CSARGRLAGETYEQYF. In DNA form, the CDR3 reads TGCAGTGCTAGAGGTCGACTAGCGGGAGAAACCTACGAGCAGTACTTC.